This is a list of T cell receptor beta chains from one sample in a study of blood T cell repertoires in COVID-19. Repertoires were generated with immunoSEQ multiplex PCR, while TCRdb's copy carries only in-frame clones and drops some. The table lists some 200,000 clones, about 86% of them singletons. The specimen was peripheral blood. The receptors stem from a young man with active or convalescent COVID-19. Both conserved end residues are part of each CDR3. A D gene is named only where the DNA matches it firmly. A clone size is listed for some rows: how often the clone was seen (once, few, many), or a class if it is expanded.

TRBV5-1,-,few,TRBJ1-1,TGCGCCAGCAGCACACGGACAGCCGTGAACACTGAAGCTTTCTTT,CASSTRTAVNTEAFF
TRBV14,-,-,TRBJ1-1,TGTGCCACCACACAGGGAACTGAAGCTTTCTTT,CATTQGTEAFF
TRBV5-4,TRBD1,-,TRBJ2-1,TGTGCCAGCAGCTCGCCGGGACAGGGAACTAATGAGCAGTTCTTC,CASSSPGQGTNEQFF
TRBV11-2,-,-,TRBJ2-3,TGTGCCAGCAGCTTAGGACCGGGTCGGAGAGATACGCAGTATTTT,CASSLGPGRRDTQYF
TRBV7-3,TRBD1,-,TRBJ1-1,TGTGCCAGCAGCCCCACCGACAGGGGAGGCACTGAAGCTTTCTTT,CASSPTDRGGTEAFF
TRBV4-1,-,-,TRBJ1-2,TGCGCCAGCAGCCAAGATCTCTTAATTGTCCTTGGCTACACCTTC,CASSQDLLIVLGYTF
TRBV23-1,-,-,TRBJ1-5,TGCGCCAGCAGTCAATGGGAGGGAGACAATCAGCCCCAGCATTTT,CASSQWEGDNQPQHF
TRBV1,-,-,TRBJ1-4,TGCACCAGCAGCTTACAGGGGGCTTATGAAAAACTGTTTTTT,CTSSLQGAYEKLFF
TRBV7-2,-,-,TRBJ2-7,TGTGCCAGCAGCTTAGGTGCACTAGCCGGTATCTACGAGCAGTACTTC,CASSLGALAGIYEQYF
TRBV9,-,-,TRBJ2-7,TGTGCCAGCAGCCCCCTTTTGCGCCGGGGACACTCGTCTTCCTCCTACGAGCAGTACTTC,CASSPLLRRGHSSSSYEQYF
TRBV12-3/TRBV12-4,-,-,TRBJ2-7,TGTGCCAGCAGTTTAGCGTATTCCTACGAGCAGTACTTC,CASSLAYSYEQYF
TRBV7-3,TRBD2,-,TRBJ2-1,TGTGCCAGCAGCTTAATGCCTAGCGGGTACAATGAGCAGTTCTTC,CASSLMPSGYNEQFF
TRBV10-3,-,-,TRBJ2-1,TGTGCCATCAGTGAGTCTGGCCGACAACCTCCCCTAGCTTCGGGCTCCTACAATGAGCAGTTCTTC,CAISESGRQPPLASGSYNEQFF
TRBV4-2,-,-,TRBJ1-5,TGTGCCAGCAGCCAGATAACAGGGATGGATCAGCCCCAGCATTTT,CASSQITGMDQPQHF
TRBV20-1,-,-,TRBJ2-1,TGCAGTGCTAGTCCTAGGACTAATAACAATGAGCAGTTCTTC,CSASPRTNNNEQFF
TRBV24-1,-,-,TRBJ1-1,TGTGCCACCAGTGCGGGGGGAATCACTGAAGCTTTCTTT,CATSAGGITEAFF
TRBV11-2,TRBD1,-,TRBJ1-5,TGTGCCAGCAGCCGGGACAGGGGAGGACAGCCCCAGCATTTT,CASSRDRGGQPQHF